This T cell receptor beta chain was sequenced for a study of cytomegalovirus exposure and HLA in healthy donors. Study results and limitations: HLA alleles were associated with 17,000 or so TCR beta sequences in a later analysis at 0.05 false discovery rate.

Primers included in the PCR were 60 Vbeta and 13 Jbeta primers. In the original processing: It was a later analysis that counted 83 million or so unique TCR beta chains, of which 8.5 million to 12 million were shared. Some clones are missing from TCRdb's copy, which holds only in-frame ones; the method was immunoSEQ multiplex PCR. V, J and clone size derive from that table, while D and trimming were established from the DNA sequence. The sample includes around 100,000 clones, about 80% of them seen just once. With regard to this clone: Its antigen is not known.

The CDR3 runs 15 residues. Trimming took 5 bases from V and 6 from J; bases not matched to a gene: 8. The V gene's germline CDR1 is SGHNT and CDR2 YENEEA. Sequenced input: PBMCs. The clonotype was recovered from a female donor in good health and CMV-seropositive. The V call is TRBV11-3, the J call TRBJ2-3; the match to TRBD1 covers 10 bases. The CDR3 sequence: CASSETGGRFDTQYF. The CDR3 DNA sequence: TGTGCCAGCAGCGAGACAGGGGGCAGGTTTGATACGCAGTATTTT.